The 23 T cell receptor beta chains below come from one sample, sequenced in a study of cytomegalovirus exposure and HLA in healthy donors. In the PCR, 60 Vbeta and 13 Jbeta primers were used. TCRdb's copy holds only in-frame clones and misses some; the assay was immunoSEQ multiplex PCR. Among about 170,000 clones listed, over 80% were seen once. Material: PBMCs. The source of these receptors is a male donor in good health and CMV-seronegative.

The chain links TRBV13 to TRBJ2-2; TRBD1 matches 9 bases. This CDR3 has 18 residues. The germline V gene encodes CDR1 PRHDT and CDR2 FYEKMQ (reference sequence). V lost 6 bases and J lost 0; bases outside the gene matches: 11. The CDR3 here is CASSSDRGLSPNTGELFF. The CDR3 DNA is TGTGCCAGCAGTTCGGACAGGGGCCTAAGCCCGAACACCGGGGAGCTGTTTTTT.

Comment on this clone: One end of the junction does not line up with germline, which may come from a read error. The sample has other DNA sequences that encode this CDR3 too. This chain connects TRBV7-8 to TRBJ1-1; tentative D call: TRBD1 (6 bases). The CDR3 sequence is 12 residues long. CDR1 and CDR2 from the germline V gene are SGHVS and FQNEAQ. DNA of the CDR3: TGTGCTAGCAGCCCACAGGGTAGTGAAGCTTTCTTT. Translating it yields CASSPQGSEAFF.

The rearrangement links TRBV27 to TRBJ2-7, with a possible D match to TRBD2 (6 bases). V lost 6 bases to trimming and J lost 5 bases, with 14 bases between them. The CDR3 covers 13 residues. Germline assignment: CDR1 MNHEY and CDR2 SMNVEV (reference sequence). The CDR3 DNA reads as TGTGCCAGCAGGTACCGGTCGGGGGACGAGCAGTACTTC. Protein product: CASRYRSGDEQYF.

The chain is built from TRBV19 and TRBJ2-7, with 9 bases matching TRBD2. Germline assignment: CDR1 LNHDA and CDR2 SQIVND (reference sequence). There are 15 residues in the CDR3. The V and J ends lost 3 bases and 3 bases, in that order; junction bases with no gene match: 6. Here the CDR3 reads CASSIFRRGGYEQYF. The CDR3 region has the DNA TGTGCCAGTAGTATCTTTCGGCGGGGGGGCTACGAGCAGTACTTC.

The V gene is TRBV11-2, the J gene TRBJ2-5; 7 bases match TRBD1. CDR1 and CDR2 from the germline V gene are SGHAT and FQNNGV. The CDR3 length is 15 residues. V dropped 4 bases and J dropped 4; count of bases not matched to a gene: 9. The CDR3 reads CASSYPDRAGETQYF. The CDR3 nucleotides read TGTGCCAGCAGCTATCCCGACAGGGCGGGAGAGACCCAGTACTTC.

The chain recombines TRBV6-1 with TRBJ2-7; 7 bases line up with TRBD2. The CDR3 spans 15 residues. The J segment lost 0 bases and the V segment lost 8 bases, leaving 10 bases of the junction unmatched. Germline V gene data show CDR1 as MNHNS and CDR2 as SASEGT. CDR3 residues: CASPGGRESSYEQYF. The CDR3 DNA reads as TGTGCCAGCCCGGGGGGTCGGGAGAGCTCCTACGAGCAGTACTTC.

The chain is built from TRBV4-2 and TRBJ1-2, with TRBD1 matching over 7 bases. CDR3 size: 16 residues. V trimming: 4 bases; J trimming: 3 bases; junction bases outside the gene matches: 11. Looked up from germline, CDR1 is LGHNA and CDR2 is YNFKEQ. In DNA form, the CDR3 reads TGTGCCAGCAGCCCTTCAACAGCCGGGACAGACTATGGCTACACCTTC. Translated: CASSPSTAGTDYGYTF.

By share, this clone counts as medium-sized. The chain couples TRBV5-6 to TRBJ1-1; D is uncertain. The V end was cut by 6 bases, the J end by 1 base, with 10 bases between. The CDR3 spans 13 residues. From germline, CDR1 is SGHDT and CDR2 YYEEEE. This CDR3 is CASTYGQNTEAFF. In DNA, the CDR3 is TGTGCCAGCACCTATGGGCAGAACACTGAAGCTTTCTTT. Full variable domain (missing parts from reference TRBV5-6 and TRBJ1-1): DAGVTQSPTHLIKTRGQQVTLRCSPKSGHDTVSWYQQALGQGPQFIFQYYEEEERQRGNFPDRFSGHQFPNYSSELNVNALLLGDSALYLCASTYGQNTEAFFGQGTRLTVV.

This clone was observed a few times. The rearrangement joins TRBV7-9 to TRBJ1-1; TRBD1 matches 9 bases. V trimming: 5 bases; J trimming: 5 bases; junction bases outside the gene matches: 9. CDR3 length: 15 amino acids. Looked up from germline, CDR1 is SEHNR and CDR2 is FQNEAQ (reference sequence). The CDR3 sequence: CASSTPQGAGTEAFF. CDR3 sequence (DNA): TGTGCCAGCAGCACTCCACAGGGGGCTGGAACTGAAGCTTTCTTT.

This clone was counted only a few times. This rearrangement joins TRBV5-1 to TRBJ1-4; D is perhaps TRBD1 (5 bases). This CDR3 has 17 residues. Germline CDR1 reads SGHRS; CDR2 reads YFSETQ. V shed 2 bases and J shed 0 bases, with 14 bases lying between them. The CDR3 sequence: CASSFSGGGSTNEKLFF. The CDR3 bases are TGCGCCAGCAGCTTTTCGGGGGGTGGTTCAACTAATGAAAAACTGTTTTTT.

This clone appeared once. The rearrangement uses TRBV5-4 and TRBJ2-7; 7 bases align to TRBD1. The length of the CDR3 is 13 residues. Trimming at V came to 0 bases and at J to 5 bases, leaving 2 bases not matched to a gene. The germline V gene has CDR1 SGHNT and CDR2 YYREEE (reference sequence). This chain's CDR3 is CASSLDRGHEQYF. The CDR3 region has the DNA TGTGCCAGCAGCTTGGACAGGGGTCACGAGCAGTACTTC.

The rearrangement links TRBV11-2 to TRBJ2-7; 7 positions match TRBD1. V was clipped by 1 base and J by 2 bases; unmatched bases: 5. Germline V gene data show CDR1 as SGHAT and CDR2 as FQNNGV. The CDR3 length is 15 residues. CDR3 sequence (DNA): TGTGCCAGCAGCTTAGCGGGACAGCGCACCTACGAGCAGTACTTC. Amino acid sequence: CASSLAGQRTYEQYF.

This chain links TRBV6-1 with TRBJ2-5; possibly TRBD2 for D (7 bases). Germline CDR1 is MNHNS and CDR2 is SASEGT. V dropped 11 bases and J dropped 5 bases, with 18 bases sitting between them. This CDR3 spans 13 amino acids. The DNA of the CDR3 is TGTGCCGGGACAAAGACAGCGGGGGAGACCCAGTACTTC. It codes for CAGTKTAGETQYF.

The V gene is TRBV7-2, the J gene TRBJ2-7; a possible D gene is TRBD1 (5 bases). Trimming removed 5 bases at V and 6 bases at J, with 17 bases between. Germline values: CDR1 SGHTA, CDR2 FQGNSA. CDR3 length equals 14 residues. Written as DNA, the CDR3 is TGTGCCAGCAGCGACCCACAGGTTTTCGGCGAGCAGTACTTC. Its translation is CASSDPQVFGEQYF.

The genes are TRBV18 and TRBJ1-5, with D perhaps TRBD1 (5 bases). V dropped 3 bases and J dropped 6 bases, with 15 bases sitting between them. Germline values: CDR1 KGHSH, CDR2 LQKENI. There are 15 residues in the CDR3. The CDR3 region is CASSPSGGGSQPQHF. DNA for the CDR3: TGTGCCAGCTCACCTTCCGGGGGAGGCAGTCAGCCCCAGCATTTT.

V and J are TRBV7-9 and TRBJ1-3, with 7 bases lining up with TRBD1. With V trimmed by 3 bases and J by 2 bases, 4 bases remained unmatched. The CDR3 covers 15 residues. Looked up from germline, CDR1 is SEHNR and CDR2 is FQNEAQ (reference sequence). The CDR3: CASSLGQPTGNTIYF. The DNA for the CDR3 is TGTGCCAGCAGCTTGGGACAGCCCACTGGAAACACCATATATTTT.

This chain links TRBV18 with TRBJ1-2; the D is unclear. With 6 bases removed from V and 6 bases from J, the gap between germline ends came to 17 bases. The germline V gene has CDR1 KGHSH and CDR2 LQKENI. The CDR3 runs to 14 residues. The CDR3 loop reads CASSTGREVHGYTF. In DNA form, the CDR3 reads TGTGCCAGCTCCACCGGGAGGGAAGTCCATGGCTACACCTTC.

The V gene is TRBV2, the J gene TRBJ2-2; possibly TRBD1 for D (6 bases). Trimming removed 6 bases at V and 5 bases at J, with 16 bases between. The CDR3 has 15 amino acids. Germline V lookup: CDR1 SNHLY, CDR2 FYNNEI. Written as DNA, the CDR3 is TGTGCCAGCAGCCTGACAGGTTCGGGGACCGGGGAGCTGTTTTTT. Its translation is CASSLTGSGTGELFF.

This rearrangement joins TRBV7-8 to TRBJ2-5; 11 bases fit TRBD2. The CDR3 runs to 18 residues. Germline values: CDR1 SGHVS, CDR2 FQNEAQ. Losses at the gene ends were 7 bases for V and 1 base for J; bases not matched to a gene: 14. Here the CDR3 reads CASNQQWPSGGTQETQYF. As DNA, the CDR3 is TGTGCCAGCAACCAACAATGGCCTAGCGGGGGGACCCAAGAGACCCAGTACTTC.

The chain carries TRBV19 and TRBJ2-2, with 9 bases identical to TRBD1. The CDR3 sequence is 15 residues long. V trimming: 5 bases; J trimming: 4 bases; junction bases outside the gene matches: 5. CDR1 and CDR2 (germline): LNHDA, SQIVND (reference sequence). The CDR3 reads CASSVGQGATGELFF. The CDR3 DNA follows: TGTGCCAGTAGTGTGGGACAGGGTGCCACCGGGGAGCTGTTTTTT.

This chain connects TRBV6-5 to TRBJ1-2; tentative D call: TRBD1 (6 bases). Trimming stripped 4 bases from V and 8 bases from J, with 20 bases between. Germline lookup yields CDR1 MNHEY and CDR2 SVGAGI. This CDR3 is 15 amino acids long. This CDR3 is CASSSLQGGRLGYTF. As DNA, the CDR3 is TGTGCCAGCAGTTCGCTACAGGGAGGGCGACTCGGCTACACCTTC.

The chain links TRBV19 to TRBJ2-4; 13 bases map to TRBD2. The V gene's germline CDR1 is LNHDA and CDR2 SQIVND (reference sequence). This CDR3 is 13 amino acids long. V shed 10 bases, J shed 7 bases, and the junction held 4 bases outside the gene matches. The CDR3 coding sequence is TGTGCCACCCAACTAGCGGGGGGGAACATTCAGTACTTC. Protein: CATQLAGGNIQYF.

The chain joins TRBV7-6 to TRBJ1-1; D is unresolved. This CDR3 is built from 14 residues. The V end lost 1 base, the J end lost 0 bases, and 6 bases lay between the germline ends. Germline V gene sequence: CDR1 SGHVS, CDR2 FNYEAQ. The CDR3 here is CASSLELLNTEAFF. CDR3 bases: TGTGCCAGCAGCTTAGAACTGCTGAACACTGAAGCTTTCTTT. Drawing the rest from reference TRBV7-6 and TRBJ1-1, the complete variable domain is GAGVSQSPRYKVTKRGQDVALRCDPISGHVSLYWYRQALGQGPEFLTYFNYEAQQDKSGLPNDRFSAERPEGSISTLTIQRTEQRDSAMYRCASSLELLNTEAFFGQGTRLTVV.